This TCR beta chain derives from a study of glioma-infiltrating T cells. At the level of the study: Samples included WHO grade II oligodendrogliomas or astrocytomas and initial-diagnosis grade IV glioblastomas. Findings and caveats of the study: Non-neoplastic patients had below-expected tissue-blood divergence, while all gliomas exceeded expectation.

The iRepertoire nested amplicon-rescue multiplex PCR amplified TCR alpha and beta CDR3s from RNA. Tissue mRNA or PBMC total RNA, about 95-450 ng, went into one-step reverse transcription and amplification. Each CDR3 protein is one row after TCRdb ran MiXCR on the multiplex PCR reads. This sample has 400,000 or so distinct CDR3 sequences; around 38% occur once, and the top ten carry 12%. Trimming took off 8 bases at V and 12 bases at J, with 16 bases between the two ends. Germline CDR1 reads SGHTA; CDR2 reads FQGNSA. The CDR3 sequence is 12 residues long. A note on this clonotype: Antigen specificity is unknown.

This sequence originates from a human donor with low-grade glioma or glioblastoma, undergoing nonglioma brain surgery, or in good health (not recorded which). The gene calls are TRBV7-2 and TRBJ1-4; D is ambiguous. Sequencing was done on a sample of glioma tissue, nonneoplastic brain tissue, or PBMCs (not recorded which). CDR3 DNA: TGTGCCAGCGGATTTACGCGGGCACAACTGTTTTTT. Translation gives CASGFTRAQLFF.